This TCR beta chain was obtained from a study of T cell responses to AZD1222 COVID-19 vaccine. This clone was seen more than once but under ten times. Germline values: CDR1 SGHTA, CDR2 FQGNSA. CDR3 length: 14 residues. V gave up 5 bases and J gave up 5 bases, with 13 bases separating them. This table comes from immunoSEQ multiplex PCR, and its TCRdb copy is limited to in-frame clones, with some not included. This sample has around 100,000 clones, with roughly 85% found just once. This TCR was recovered from an adult who received the AZD1222 COVID-19 vaccine. The chain carries TRBV7-2 and TRBJ2-1; no firm D call. Sequenced here: peripheral blood, sampled 28 days after the second AZD1222 dose. The CDR3 DNA reads as TGTGCCAGCAGCCCCTTGGTCGGAAACAATGAGCAGTTCTTC. Translating it yields CASSPLVGNNEQFF.